The 10 T cell receptor beta chains below come from one sample, sequenced in a study of neurological immune-mediated disorders. TCRdb used MiXCR to reprocess the 5' RACE reads, holding one entry per CDR3 protein. The sample yields 66,000 or so distinct CDR3 sequences, nearly 3.5% seen once. The sample taken for sequencing was PBMCs. The receptors stem from a man in his forties with multiple sclerosis.

This clonotype was found many times. The chain recombines TRBV27 with TRBJ2-1; TRBD2 agrees at 9 bases. The CDR3 extends over 15 amino acids. Per germline, CDR1 MNHEY and CDR2 SMNVEV (reference sequence). V lost 3 bases to trimming and J lost 4 bases; unmatched junction nucleotides: 4. In DNA form, the CDR3 reads TGTGCCAGCAGTTTTGTTGCGGGAGGGTACAATGAGCAGTTCTTC. It translates to CASSFVAGGYNEQFF.

The sample holds many counts of this clonotype. This chain links TRBV20-1 with TRBJ1-4, with 8 bases aligning to TRBD1. The V segment lost 6 bases and the J segment 8 bases; nucleotides outside the gene matches: 5. Germline V gives CDR1 DFQATT, CDR2 SNEGSKA (reference sequence). The CDR3 totals 12 residues. The CDR3 region is CSASDREEKLFF. The CDR3 DNA is TGCAGTGCGTCGGACAGGGAGGAAAAACTGTTTTTT.

In its sample, this clonotype was seen many times. This sequence joins TRBV27 and TRBJ2-1; D perhaps matches TRBD1 (6 bases). Germline CDR1 and CDR2: MNHEY and SMNVEV (reference sequence). The CDR3 contains 13 residues. V dropped 4 bases and J dropped 2 bases, with 6 bases sitting between them. The CDR3 protein is CASSWDTYNEQFF. For the CDR3, the DNA is TGTGCCAGCAGTTGGGACACCTACAATGAGCAGTTCTTC.

This clonotype was observed many times. CDR3 protein: CASSPGDKSSYEQYF. Written as DNA, the CDR3 is TGTGCCAGCTCACCGGGCGACAAGAGCTCCTACGAGCAGTACTTC. The genes are TRBV18 and TRBJ2-7; D is unresolved. The CDR3 has 15 residues. V dropped 3 bases and J dropped 0 bases, with 12 bases sitting between them. Germline lookup yields CDR1 KGHSH and CDR2 LQKENI.

This clonotype came up many times. The chain employs TRBV7-8 and TRBJ1-1; a possible D gene is TRBD1 (6 bases). Germline lookup yields CDR1 SGHVS and CDR2 FQNEAQ. This CDR3 is 18 amino acids long. V was pared by 5 bases and J by 1 base, with 23 bases between. CDR3 sequence reads: CASSPPRAGERGNTEAFF. Here the CDR3 DNA reads TGTGCCAGCAGCCCTCCTAGGGCAGGGGAGCGGGGGAACACTGAAGCTTTCTTT.

This clonotype showed up many times. The chain carries TRBV20-1 and TRBJ1-3, with D possibly matching TRBD1 (5 bases). The CDR3 is 14 amino acids. V was pared by 6 bases and J by 0 bases, with 12 bases between. CDR1 DFQATT and CDR2 SNEGSKA come from the germline V gene (reference sequence). CDR3 in DNA: TGCAGTGCCGCCGGACAACTCTCTGGAAACACCATATATTTT. Its protein product is CSAAGQLSGNTIYF.

Ten or more counts support this clonotype. The V gene is TRBV5-1, the J gene TRBJ2-5; TRBD1 matches 8 bases. The length of the CDR3 is 16 residues. Trimming cost V 4 bases and J 1 base; bases outside gene matches: 9. In germline, CDR1 is SGHRS, CDR2 YFSETQ. CDR3 bases: TGCGCCAGCAGCGAAAGCGGACAGGGCCCCCAAGAGACCCAGTACTTC. The encoded protein is CASSESGQGPQETQYF.

This clonotype was counted a few times. A much larger clone differs from this one at a single base, so this may be a read error. This chain connects TRBV2 to TRBJ2-1; D gene uncertain. Trimming shortened V by 10 bases and J by 10 bases, and 17 bases separated the two germline ends. The germline V gene encodes CDR1 SNHLY and CDR2 FYNNEI. CDR3 size: 12 residues. The CDR3 DNA reads as TGTGCCAACACCCTGAATGGATGGGAGCAGTTCTTC. Translated: CANTLNGWEQFF.

Many counts were recorded for this clonotype. This rearrangement joins TRBV6-6 to TRBJ2-5; TRBD1 matches 8 bases. There are 15 residues in the CDR3. The ends lost 4 bases at V and 4 bases at J; junction bases unmatched: 8. Germline CDR1 reads MNHNY; CDR2 reads SVGAGI (reference sequence). This CDR3 is CASSSTLGTGETQYF. Here the CDR3 DNA reads TGTGCCAGCAGTTCCACCCTGGGGACAGGAGAGACCCAGTACTTC.

This clonotype was recorded at least ten times. In DNA, the CDR3 is TGCAGTGTTCCGTCGCAGGGAGCCCCCACAGATACGCAGTATTTT. Its protein is CSVPSQGAPTDTQYF. The V and J genes are TRBV20-1 and TRBJ2-3, with D perhaps given as TRBD1 or TRBD2 (5 bases each). V shed 7 bases and J shed 2 bases, with 19 bases lying between them. Germline-derived CDR1 and CDR2 are DFQATT and SNEGSKA (reference sequence). The CDR3 has 15 residues.